The present T cell receptor (beta chain) was sequenced within a study of blood T cell repertoires in COVID-19. Looking at the study overall: Acute and convalescent COVID-19 samples came from the United States, Italy and Spain. PBMCs, B-cell-depleted T cells, or T cells were the source of the cDNA or gDNA that made up the material.

This CDR3 contains 14 residues. Per the germline V gene, CDR1 is SNHLY and CDR2 is FYNNEI. Between the trimmed V and J ends, which lost 7 bases and 0 bases, there was a span of 12 bases. Seattle patient enrollment occurred during active infection, with longitudinal follow-up thereafter. As originally analysed: Counts of nucleated cells, estimated from reference gene primer amplification, were obtained. Some clones are missing from TCRdb's copy, which holds only in-frame ones; the method was immunoSEQ multiplex PCR. Clonal size and the V and J genes are those of that table, whereas D and trimming came from the DNA. This sample carries about 170,000 clones, around 82% of them seen once, and the ten largest clones take 7%.

Sequenced material: peripheral blood. The genes are TRBV2 and TRBJ1-1; D not resolved. This TCR derives from a woman between 35 and 50 years old with COVID-19, enrolled during active disease. CDR3 sequence: CASITRYVNTEAFF. The CDR3 nucleotides read TGTGCCAGCATAACCCGGTATGTGAACACTGAAGCTTTCTTT.